This T cell receptor beta chain derives from a study of control samples from healthy donors and cancer patients. V lost 4 bases, J lost 2 bases, and 6 bases stayed unmatched. The CDR3 contains 15 residues. Germline lookup yields CDR1 LGHNA and CDR2 YNFKEQ. The assay was immunoSEQ multiplex PCR, and TCRdb's table has in-frame clones only and misses some. The table shows around 96,000 clones, with more than 80% occurring only once. The receptor was isolated from a man between 18 and 29 years old in good health. Sequencing input: blood. The gene calls are TRBV4-2 and TRBJ2-3; 7 nucleotides agree with TRBD2. As DNA, the CDR3 is TGTGCCAGCAGCCTCAACCGGGGGGACACAGATACGCAGTATTTT. Translation: CASSLNRGDTDTQYF.